This T cell receptor (beta chain) emerged from a study of post-analysis software for immune sequencing data. Findings of the study overall: Comparison of patients with controls showed 4 to 6 TRBV segments more frequent in patients, TRBV5-6, TRBV5-1 and TRBV20-1 among them.

Prepared libraries of TCR beta cDNA carried unique molecular identifiers. TCRdb reprocessed the PCR reads with MiXCR, giving one entry per CDR3 protein. The data hold roughly 800,000 distinct CDR3 sequences, with more than 45% observed a single time. This clonotype was seen a handful of times. Its specificity is unknown. Trimming cost V 5 bases and J 5 bases, with 17 bases left between them. This CDR3 region has 15 residues. Germline CDR1 reads LGHDT; CDR2 reads YNNKEL (reference sequence). This clonotype originated in a girl under 18 with multiple sclerosis. The sequencing sample was made of blood. The chain carries TRBV3-1 and TRBJ2-3, with D tentatively TRBD2 (6 bases). The CDR3 loop is CASSWGGSGEDTQYF. The DNA of the CDR3 is TGTGCCAGCAGCTGGGGAGGCTCCGGGGAAGATACGCAGTATTTT.